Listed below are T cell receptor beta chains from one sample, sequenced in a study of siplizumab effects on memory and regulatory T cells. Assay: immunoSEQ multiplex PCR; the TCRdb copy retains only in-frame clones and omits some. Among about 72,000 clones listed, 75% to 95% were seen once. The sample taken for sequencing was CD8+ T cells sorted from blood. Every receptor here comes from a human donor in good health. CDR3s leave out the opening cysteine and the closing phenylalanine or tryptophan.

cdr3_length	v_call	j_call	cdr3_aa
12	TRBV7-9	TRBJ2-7	ASSFRGPTYEQY
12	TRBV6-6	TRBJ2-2	ASSYFSNTGELF
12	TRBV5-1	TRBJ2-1	ASSLGLAGDEQF
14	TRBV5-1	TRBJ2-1	ASSLVFGVVYNEQF
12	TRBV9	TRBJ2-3	ASSVEGLTDTQY
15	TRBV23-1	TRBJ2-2	ASRRTRTGAFTGELF
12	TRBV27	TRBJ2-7	ASSITSASYEQY
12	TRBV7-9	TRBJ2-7	ASSLDRLGHEQY
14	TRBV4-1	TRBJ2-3	ASSKVLGRGTDTQY
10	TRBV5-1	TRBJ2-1	ASSLGGNEQF
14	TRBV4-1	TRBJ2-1	ASSYPPAGEYNEQF
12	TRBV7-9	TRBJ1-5	ASSPSESNQPQH
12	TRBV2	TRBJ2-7	ASSDFQKSYEQY
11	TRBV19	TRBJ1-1	ASSATVNTEAF
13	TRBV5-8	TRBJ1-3	ASSFRGEAGNTIY
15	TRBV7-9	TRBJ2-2	ASSPLGGTGNTGELF
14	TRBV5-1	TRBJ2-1	ASSFARGSSYNEQF
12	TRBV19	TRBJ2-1	ASRDSGGYNEQF
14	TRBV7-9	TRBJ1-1	ASSLTGTGGGTEAF
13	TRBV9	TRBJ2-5	ASSGTQGVGETQY
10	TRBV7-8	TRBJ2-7	ASSLALVEPL
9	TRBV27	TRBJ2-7	ASRTGDEQY
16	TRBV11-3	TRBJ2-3	ASSAAGTSGTSTDTQY
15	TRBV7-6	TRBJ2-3	ASSWPGGRAGTDTQY
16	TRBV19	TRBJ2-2	ASKVLSGQILNTGELF
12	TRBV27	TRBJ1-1	ASSPGTWGNEAF
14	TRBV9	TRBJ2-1	ASSVERGPSYNEQF
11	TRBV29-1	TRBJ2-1	SVDVGGYNEQF
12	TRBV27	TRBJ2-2	ASNVWPNTGELF
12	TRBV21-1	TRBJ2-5	ASSKEGAQETQY
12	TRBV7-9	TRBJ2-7	ASSAGDIFDEQY
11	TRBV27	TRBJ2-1	ASGLSGYNEQF
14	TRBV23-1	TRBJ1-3	ASAPGRRNSGNTIY
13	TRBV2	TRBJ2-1	ASKSGLSSYNEQF
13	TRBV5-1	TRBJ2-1	ASSLVAGAGNEQF
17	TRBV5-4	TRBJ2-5	ASSGPRPPTTSYQETQY
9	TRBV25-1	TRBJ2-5	ATMGPPTQY
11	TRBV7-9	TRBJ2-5	ASVLGWAETQY
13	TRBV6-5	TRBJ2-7	ASRTRQDVIYEQY
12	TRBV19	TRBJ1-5	ASSLVVGNQPQH
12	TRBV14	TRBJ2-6	ASSPLVGANVLT
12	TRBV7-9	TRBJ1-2	ASSLALGGAGYT
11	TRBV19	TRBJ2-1	ASSTANYNEQF
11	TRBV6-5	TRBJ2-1	ASSLGTRNEQF
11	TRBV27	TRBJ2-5	ASSLFRQETQY
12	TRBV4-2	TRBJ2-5	ASSQVRGGETQY
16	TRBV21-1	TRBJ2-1	ASSKAVAGGPIEDEQF
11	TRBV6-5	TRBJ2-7	ASSLTGSYEQY
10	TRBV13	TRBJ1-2	ASSQGPSGYT
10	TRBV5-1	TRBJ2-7	ASSLAGLEQY
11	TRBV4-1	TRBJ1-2	ASSQDHRDGYT
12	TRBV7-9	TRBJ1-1	ASTEPRDLTEAF
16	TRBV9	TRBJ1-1	ASSAEREQMGLNTEAF
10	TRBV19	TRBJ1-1	ASIGTGPEAF
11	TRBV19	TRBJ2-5	ASSAGDQETQY
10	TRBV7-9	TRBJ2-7	ASGPTSYEQY
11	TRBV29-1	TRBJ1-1	SVGSGTSTEAF
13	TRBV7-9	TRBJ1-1	ASSSGTGHGTEAF
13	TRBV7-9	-	ASIDGLGHGYEQY